This entry lists 9 T cell receptor beta chains sequenced from one sample in a study of T cell responses to AZD1222 COVID-19 vaccine (dated by TCRdb to the early 2020s). The time point label, as the study defines it: baseline before first vaccination. Libraries were built with the immunoSEQ multiplex PCR assay. The clones in this table, taken by TCRdb from immuneACCESS, are in-frame only. Not every clone is retained; where verified, under half of the shortfall comes from an unresolved V gene, and the cause of the rest is unknown. This sample holds about 79,000 clones; 70% to 90% were observed only once. Around 20% of the sample goes to the ten largest clones. The starting material was peripheral blood, obtained on day 0 of AZD1222 vaccination. The receptor set was obtained from an adult in good health.

The rearrangement joins TRBV11-2 to TRBJ2-3; maybe TRBD1 (5 bases). With 0 bases removed from V and 4 bases from J, the gap between germline ends came to 8 bases. Germline V lookup: CDR1 SGHAT, CDR2 FQNNGV. This CDR3 spans 14 amino acids. This CDR3 is CASSLDRASDTQYF. The CDR3 region has the DNA TGTGCCAGCAGCTTAGACAGGGCTTCAGATACGCAGTATTTT.

The chain combines TRBV19 with TRBJ2-1, with TRBD2 identical over 7 bases. Germline CDR1 and CDR2: LNHDA and SQIVND (reference sequence). J was trimmed by 10 bases and V by 9 bases; bases with no gene match: 3. The CDR3 consists of 10 residues. CDR3 amino acids: CASWGGEQFF. CDR3 nucleotide sequence: TGTGCCAGCTGGGGGGGGGAGCAGTTCTTC.

The table lists this clone with a count of one. V and J are TRBV9 and TRBJ2-3; 9 positions match TRBD1. The germline V gene encodes CDR1 SGDLS and CDR2 YYNGEE. V gave up 3 bases and J gave up 2 bases; unmatched junction bases: 7. The CDR3 totals 16 residues. The CDR3: CASSALGTGSTDTQYF. The CDR3, as DNA: TGTGCCAGCAGCGCATTAGGGACAGGGTCCACAGATACGCAGTATTTT.

This clone came up a few times. The chain has TRBV28 and TRBJ2-7; a possible D gene is TRBD2 (7 bases). With 4 bases removed from V and 4 bases from J, the gap between germline ends came to 17 bases. The CDR3 has 15 residues. The germline V gene encodes CDR1 MDHEN and CDR2 SYDVKM. The CDR3 region is CASSSPFRGAYEQYF. The DNA for the CDR3 is TGTGCCAGCAGTTCTCCGTTTCGGGGGGCTTACGAGCAGTACTTC.

This chain links TRBV2 with TRBJ2-1, with D hard to call. The germline V gene encodes CDR1 SNHLY and CDR2 FYNNEI. V lost 6 bases and J lost 1, with 7 bases in between. This CDR3 comprises 13 residues. The CDR3 DNA reads as TGTGCCAGCAGGCCGAAATCCTACAATGAGCAGTTCTTC. This gives the protein CASRPKSYNEQFF.

The chain has TRBV5-5 and TRBJ2-7; D is perhaps TRBD2 (5 bases). Germline V gene lookup returns CDR1 SGHKS and CDR2 YYEKEE (reference sequence). Trimming removed 4 bases from V and 2 bases from J, with 13 bases in between. The CDR3 is 14 amino acids. This CDR3 is CASSVWLAPYEQYF. CDR3 sequence (DNA): TGTGCCAGCAGCGTGTGGCTAGCCCCCTACGAGCAGTACTTC.

The chain links TRBV12-5 to TRBJ1-4, with D uncertain. This CDR3 has 14 amino acids. Germline CDR1 and CDR2: LGHNT and FRNRAP. Trimming took off 5 bases at V and 0 bases at J, with 7 bases between the two ends. CDR3 loop: CASGDGSTNEKLFF. The CDR3 DNA reads TGTGCTAGTGGTGACGGCTCAACTAATGAAAAACTGTTTTTT. The whole variable domain, filled in from reference TRBV12-5 and TRBJ1-4, reads DARVTQTPRHKVTEMGQEVTMRCQPILGHNTVFWYRQTMMQGLELLAYFRNRAPLDDSGMPKDRFSAEMPDATLATLKIQPSEPRDSAVYFCASGDGSTNEKLFFGSGTQLSVL.

This clone was seen a handful of times. The V gene is TRBV6-5, the J gene TRBJ1-2; 8 bases line up with TRBD1. The length of the CDR3 is 14 residues. Trimming took 6 bases from V and 5 from J; bases not matched to a gene: 8. Germline CDR1 and CDR2: MNHEY and SVGAGI. The CDR3 DNA is TGTGCCAGCAGAACGGACAGGGCCCCTTATGGCTACACCTTC. This translates into CASRTDRAPYGYTF.

The chain is built from TRBV19 and TRBJ2-1; D unresolved. The germline V and J ends were trimmed by 10 bases and 5 bases, with 24 bases remaining between them. Germline loops: CDR1 LNHDA, CDR2 SQIVND (reference sequence). CDR3 size: 16 residues. In DNA, the CDR3 is TGTGCCACCGCAGACCCCCAGTCCCACACCCACAATGAGCAGTTCTTC. This encodes CATADPQSHTHNEQFF.